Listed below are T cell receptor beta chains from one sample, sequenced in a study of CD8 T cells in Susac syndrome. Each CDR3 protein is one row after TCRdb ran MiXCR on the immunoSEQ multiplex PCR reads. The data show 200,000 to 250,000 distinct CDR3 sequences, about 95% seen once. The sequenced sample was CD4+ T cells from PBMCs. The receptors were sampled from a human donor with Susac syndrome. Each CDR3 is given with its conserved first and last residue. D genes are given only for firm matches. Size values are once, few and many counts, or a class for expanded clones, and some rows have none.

TGTGCCAGCAGTTGGGGACAGGTTAGCAATCAGCCCCAGCATTTT CASSWGQVSNQPQHF TRBV6-2/TRBV6-3 . TRBJ1-5 TRBD1
TGTGCCAGCAGTTTACGAGAAACCCAAGAGACCCAGTACTTC CASSLRETQETQYF TRBV12-3/TRBV12-4 . TRBJ2-5 .
TGTGCCACCAGCAGCCCCAATGTAGGGGGGCCAATAGCGGATTTCCACTTC CATSSPNVGGPIADFHF TRBV15 once TRBJ2-7 .
TGTGCCAGTAGTATAGGGAGGACAGCCAGCAATCAGCCCCAGCATTTT CASSIGRTASNQPQHF TRBV19 . TRBJ1-5 .
TGTGCCAGCAGCCATAGATCCCCTTCCACAGATACGCAGTATTTT CASSHRSPSTDTQYF TRBV3-1 . TRBJ2-3 .
TGCAGCTCGGGGTCGGGTACAGCAGATACGCAGTATTTT CSSGSGTADTQYF TRBV29-1 . TRBJ2-3 .
TGTGCCAGCAGCACCGGTCCAGACTTTTCCCCTCATACGCAGTATTTT CASSTGPDFSPHTQYF TRBV7-2 . TRBJ2-3 .
TGTGCCAGCAGCTCCACGGGGACAGGGGATCAGCAGTTCTTC CASSSTGTGDQQFF TRBV7-2 . TRBJ2-1 TRBD1
TGTGCCAGCAGCCAAGATTTGGGGGTTTCACCCCTCCACTTT CASSQDLGVSPLHF TRBV4-2 . TRBJ1-6 .
TGTGCCAGCAGACAGGCCGTGTTTAGCAATCAGCCCCAGCATTTT CASRQAVFSNQPQHF TRBV6-5 . TRBJ1-5 .
TGTGCCAGCAGTGAATTGTCCCAGGGCGACACAGATACGCAGTATTTT CASSELSQGDTDTQYF TRBV6-1 once TRBJ2-3 .
TGTGCCATCAGTGAGTCAGGTGGGAGCAATCAGCCCCAGCATTTT CAISESGGSNQPQHF TRBV10-3 . TRBJ1-5 .
TGTGCCAGCAGCAAACTAGTAGGGGGGGCGAGCTCCTACAATGAGCAGTTCTTC CASSKLVGGASSYNEQFF TRBV11-2 . TRBJ2-1 .
TGTGCCAGCACCCGGACAGACTCTGCTTACGAGCAGTACTTC CASTRTDSAYEQYF TRBV6-1 . TRBJ2-7 .
TGCAGCGTTGGGGACAGACGTAACACAGATACGCAGTATTTT CSVGDRRNTDTQYF TRBV29-1 once TRBJ2-3 TRBD1
TGTGCCAGCAGCCCCCGGGGGGGCCATAATGAGCAGTTCTTC CASSPRGGHNEQFF TRBV11-3 . TRBJ2-1 TRBD2
TGTGCCAGCAGCTTTAACAGGGCCACTGAAGCTTTCTTT CASSFNRATEAFF TRBV7-8 . TRBJ1-1 .
TGCAGTGCTACTCCAACCGGGACAGGGACAGGGGATAATAATTCACCCCTCCACTTT CSATPTGTGTGDNNSPLHF TRBV20-1 . TRBJ1-6 TRBD1
TGTGCCAGCAGTTTAGCGGGTGGAAGCTCCTACAATGAGCAGTTCTTC CASSLAGGSSYNEQFF TRBV6-5 . TRBJ2-1 TRBD2
TGTGCCAGCCAACAGGGCGATGAGCAGTTCTTC CASQQGDEQFF TRBV7-6 . TRBJ2-1 .
TGTGCCAGCGGAGCGAGACACTCCCAAGAGACCCAGTACTTC CASGARHSQETQYF TRBV6-6 . TRBJ2-5 .
TGTGCCAGCAGCCCCACTAGCGGGGCTTCCTACGAGCAGTACTTC CASSPTSGASYEQYF TRBV6-5 . TRBJ2-7 TRBD2
TGTGCCAGCAGCTTTCCAGGAAGGGATCAGCCCCAGCATTTT CASSFPGRDQPQHF TRBV7-2 . TRBJ1-5 .
TGTGCCAGCAGTTCCGGGACAGGGGAGTATGAGCAGTTCTTC CASSSGTGEYEQFF TRBV2 once TRBJ2-1 TRBD1
TGTGCCTGGAGTCAGGGGGTGGGTGAGCAGTTCTTC CAWSQGVGEQFF TRBV30 . TRBJ2-1 TRBD1
TGCAGTGCCCCGGGCCGGGGTAGCGGGGGGAATGAGCAGTTCTTC CSAPGRGSGGNEQFF TRBV20-1 . TRBJ2-1 TRBD2
TGTGCCAGCAGTCCCTTGAGGCGGGGGGCCATACAAGAGACCCAGTACTTC CASSPLRRGAIQETQYF TRBV28 . TRBJ2-5 TRBD2
TGTGCCAGCAGCCAAGATCGGGACAGGGGATACTATGGCTACACCTTC CASSQDRDRGYYGYTF TRBV4-2 . TRBJ1-2 TRBD1
TGTGCCAGCAGTTACCTATCTAGCGGGGGAAACTACAATGAGCAGTTCTTC CASSYLSSGGNYNEQFF TRBV6-2/TRBV6-3 . TRBJ2-1 TRBD2
TGTGCCGCGACCCGGGGGACAGGGTTCACAGATACGCAGTATTTT CAATRGTGFTDTQYF TRBV2 . TRBJ2-3 TRBD1
TGCAGCGTTGAGGGGTGGAGGGGCCTCGATGGCTACACCTTC CSVEGWRGLDGYTF TRBV29-1 . TRBJ1-2 .
TGCAGTGCTCCAGGACAGCACTCCTACGAGCAGTACTTC CSAPGQHSYEQYF TRBV20-1 . TRBJ2-7 .
TGTGCCAGCGGGACAGCCAACAATGAGCAGTTCTTC CASGTANNEQFF TRBV7-9 . TRBJ2-1 TRBD1
TGTGCCTGGAGCAGGACTCGCTCCTACAATGAGCAGTTCTTC CAWSRTRSYNEQFF TRBV30 . TRBJ2-1 .
TGTGCCAGCTCACCAGAGGCCGGGGATCAGCCCCAGCATTTT CASSPEAGDQPQHF TRBV18 few TRBJ1-5 .
TGTGCCAGCAGCGCTGACAGGGCCACCTATGGCTACACCTTC CASSADRATYGYTF TRBV6-2/TRBV6-3 . TRBJ1-2 TRBD1
TGCAGCGTTGTTGGTCTAGCGGGGGACGATGAGCAGTTCTTC CSVVGLAGDDEQFF TRBV29-1 . TRBJ2-1 TRBD2
TGTGCCAGCAGTACCGGGACTCCCTACGAGCAGTACTTC CASSTGTPYEQYF TRBV6-6 . TRBJ2-7 .
TGTGCCAGCAGCCCAAGAGGTCTGGACAGGTCCCCCCCGGATTCACCCCTCCACTTT CASSPRGLDRSPPDSPLHF TRBV9 . TRBJ1-6 TRBD1
TGTGCCAGCAGTTACCCTGGTTCGAGGGACACTGAAGCTTTCTTT CASSYPGSRDTEAFF TRBV6-2/TRBV6-3 few TRBJ1-1 .
TGCAGTGCTGGTGGGCTAGCGGGGGCTGAGCAGTTCTTC CSAGGLAGAEQFF TRBV20-1 once TRBJ2-1 TRBD2
TGTGCCAGCAGCTCCCCTAACGGACAGGGCTCTTGGGATGGCTACACCTTC CASSSPNGQGSWDGYTF TRBV7-9 . TRBJ1-2 TRBD1
TGCGCCAGCAGCTTGCTTCCTAGCCCGGATAATTCACCCCTCCATTTT CASSLLPSPDNSPLHF TRBV5-1 . TRBJ1-6 .
TGTGCCAGTAGTATGGTTACAGGGTCCTATGGCTACACCTTC CASSMVTGSYGYTF TRBV19 once TRBJ1-2 .
TGTGCCAGCAGCTTAGTAAGGGACACCCAAGAGACCCAGTACTTC CASSLVRDTQETQYF TRBV11-2 . TRBJ2-5 .
TGCGCCAGCAGCCAAGGACCGACTAGCGGCTTCACAGATACGCAGTATTTT CASSQGPTSGFTDTQYF TRBV4-1 . TRBJ2-3 TRBD2
TGCGCCAGCAGCCGGGGCACAGGGGGTCCGGAGACCCAGTACTTC CASSRGTGGPETQYF TRBV4-3 . TRBJ2-5 TRBD1
TGTGCCAGCAGCTTACCCTTAAGGGGACGCTTCGCGAACATTCAGTACTTC CASSLPLRGRFANIQYF TRBV5-6 . TRBJ2-4 .
TGCAGTGCTCGAGAGTGGGGGACTTCGCTAGCCAAAAACATTCAGTACTTC CSAREWGTSLAKNIQYF TRBV20-1 . TRBJ2-4 .
TGTGCCAGCAATCCGGACAGGACTGGCGGGGGCTACACCTTC CASNPDRTGGGYTF TRBV2 . TRBJ1-2 TRBD1
TGTGCCAGCAGCCAGACAGTTGATAATTCACCCCTCCACTTT CASSQTVDNSPLHF TRBV14 once TRBJ1-6 .
TGCAGTGCTACACCGACGAGGCGGGTCGATAGCGACGAGCAGTACTTC CSATPTRRVDSDEQYF TRBV20-1 . TRBJ2-7 .
TGTGCCACCAGCAGAGATCGGACAGTCTTGTTCTATGGCTACACCTTC CATSRDRTVLFYGYTF TRBV15 . TRBJ1-2 .
TGCGCCAGCAGCGGGGGGCGTGGGGCCAACGTCCTGACTTTC CASSGGRGANVLTF TRBV4-3 . TRBJ2-6 .
TGTGCCACCAGTGTTCCCAGGACCCAAGCTAACTATGGCTACACCTTC CATSVPRTQANYGYTF TRBV24-1 . TRBJ1-2 .
TGCGCCAGCAGCCTCCGGGACAGGTTTCTCGAGCAGTACTTC CASSLRDRFLEQYF TRBV4-1 . TRBJ2-7 TRBD1
TGTGCCACCAGTGATTATCGGACAGGGGGCTACGAGCAGTACTTC CATSDYRTGGYEQYF TRBV24-1 once TRBJ2-7 TRBD1
TGCAGTGCTAGCTCACAGGGGAATCAGCCCCAGCATTTT CSASSQGNQPQHF TRBV20-1 . TRBJ1-5 TRBD1